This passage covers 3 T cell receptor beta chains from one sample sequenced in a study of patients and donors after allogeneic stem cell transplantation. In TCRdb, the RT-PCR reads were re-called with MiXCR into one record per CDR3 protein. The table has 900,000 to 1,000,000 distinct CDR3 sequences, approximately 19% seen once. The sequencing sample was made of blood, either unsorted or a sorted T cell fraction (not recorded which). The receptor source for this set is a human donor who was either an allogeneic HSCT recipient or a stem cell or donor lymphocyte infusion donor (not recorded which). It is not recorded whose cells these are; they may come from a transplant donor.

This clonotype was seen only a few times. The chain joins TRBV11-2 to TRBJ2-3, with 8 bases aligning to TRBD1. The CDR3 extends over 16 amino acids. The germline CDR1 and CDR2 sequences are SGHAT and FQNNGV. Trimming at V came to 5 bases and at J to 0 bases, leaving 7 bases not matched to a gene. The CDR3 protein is CASSLLTGGSTDTQYF. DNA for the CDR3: TGTGCCAGCAGCCTCCTTACAGGGGGGAGCACAGATACGCAGTATTTT.

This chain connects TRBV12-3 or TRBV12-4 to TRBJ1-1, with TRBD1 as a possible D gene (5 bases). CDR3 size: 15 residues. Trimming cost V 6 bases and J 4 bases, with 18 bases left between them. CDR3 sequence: CASRIQGNRGTEAFF. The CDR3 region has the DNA TGTGCCAGCAGAATCCAGGGAAATCGAGGCACTGAAGCTTTCTTT.

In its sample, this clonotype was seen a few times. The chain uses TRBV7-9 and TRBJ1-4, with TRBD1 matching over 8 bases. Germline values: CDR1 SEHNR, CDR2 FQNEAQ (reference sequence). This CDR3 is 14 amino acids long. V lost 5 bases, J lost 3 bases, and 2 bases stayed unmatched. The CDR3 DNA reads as TGTGCCAGCAGCCGACAGGGGCCTAATGAAAAACTGTTTTTT. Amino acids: CASSRQGPNEKLFF.